This TCR beta chain was obtained from a study of blood T cell repertoires in COVID-19. Study overall: The samples span acute and convalescent COVID-19 from the United States, Italy and Spain.

The CDR3 contains 14 residues. Germline loops: CDR1 SGHVS, CDR2 FQNEAQ. Trimming removed 5 bases from V and 4 bases from J; junction bases left unmatched: 3. Original methodology: Cell counts per sample came from amplifying reference gene primers. The assay was immunoSEQ multiplex PCR, and TCRdb's table has in-frame clones only and misses some. The D gene and trimming were derived from the DNA, and the V and J assignments and clone size from that table. The sample yields fewer than 85,000 clones, 75% to 90% seen once. The receptor was isolated from an older man with acute or convalescent COVID-19. The chain carries TRBV7-8 and TRBJ1-4; 8 bases match TRBD1. The sequenced sample consisted of peripheral blood. The CDR3 loop reads CASSTGQVNEKLFF. The DNA of the CDR3 is TGTGCCAGCAGCACGGGACAGGTTAATGAAAAACTGTTTTTT. Variable domain in full (rest from reference TRBV7-8 and TRBJ1-4): GAGVSQSPRYKVAKRGQDVALRCDPISGHVSLFWYQQALGQGPEFLTYFQNEAQLDKSGLPSDRFFAERPEGSVSTLKIQRTQQEDSAVYLCASSTGQVNEKLFFGSGTQLSVL.